These 17 T cell receptor beta chains originate from one sample sequenced in a study of control samples from healthy donors and cancer patients. The method was immunoSEQ multiplex PCR; TCRdb's version includes in-frame clones alone and lacks a portion of them. The sample has about 100,000 clones; about 90% are singletons. Material for sequencing was blood. The receptor source for this set is a woman in her forties or fifties in good health.

The chain joins TRBV7-3 to TRBJ1-1, with 8 positions matching TRBD1. CDR1 SGHTA and CDR2 FQGTGA come from the germline V gene. J was trimmed by 4 bases and V by 5 bases; bases with no gene match: 6. The CDR3 runs 14 residues. DNA of the CDR3: TGTGCCAGCAGCCTGACAGGGGCGGTCACTGAAGCTTTCTTT. Its protein is CASSLTGAVTEAFF. The entire variable domain, with the rest obtained from reference TRBV7-3 and TRBJ1-1, is as follows: GAGVSQTPSNKVTEKGKYVELRCDPISGHTALYWYRQSLGQGPEFLIYFQGTGAADDSGLPNDRFFAVRPEGSVSTLKIQRTERGDSAVYLCASSLTGAVTEAFFGQGTRLTVV.

The sample holds one count of this clone. The V and J genes are TRBV5-8 and TRBJ1-1; maybe TRBD1 (6 bases). Trimming shortened V by 3 bases and J by 3 bases, and 6 bases separated the two germline ends. The germline V gene has CDR1 SGHTS and CDR2 YDEGEE. The length of the CDR3 is 12 residues. DNA of the CDR3: TGTGCCAGCAGCTGGGGGCACACTGAAGCTTTCTTT. This codes for CASSWGHTEAFF. Looking up the rest from reference TRBV5-8 and TRBJ1-1 gives the full variable domain: EAGVTQSPTHLIKTRGQQATLRCSPISGHTSVYWYQQALGLGLQFLLWYDEGEERNRGNFPPRFSGRQFPNYSSELNVNALELEDSALYLCASSWGHTEAFFGQGTRLTVV.

The table lists this clone with a count of one. V is TRBV7-2 and J is TRBJ2-3; TRBD2 matches at 8 bases. This CDR3 is 15 amino acids long. The germline V gene encodes CDR1 SGHTA and CDR2 FQGNSA. J was trimmed by 0 bases and V by 5 bases; bases with no gene match: 4. The CDR3: CASSQRELSTDTQYF. CDR3 coding DNA: TGTGCCAGCAGCCAGCGGGAGTTGAGCACAGATACGCAGTATTTT.

The rearrangement joins TRBV7-9 to TRBJ1-1; 7 positions agree with TRBD1. The CDR3 runs 14 residues. The trim removed 6 bases at V and 3 bases at J, leaving 7 bases unmatched. Per germline, CDR1 SEHNR and CDR2 FQNEAQ (reference sequence). The CDR3 sequence is CASRETGSDTEAFF. In DNA, the CDR3 is TGTGCCAGCAGGGAGACAGGGTCGGACACTGAAGCTTTCTTT.

The J gene is TRBJ2-3, the V gene TRBV11-2; 10 bases map to TRBD2. This CDR3 region has 17 residues. J gave up 5 bases and V 1 base, and 9 bases lay outside the gene matches. CDR1 is SGHAT, CDR2 FQNNGV, per germline. The CDR3, as DNA: TGTGCCAGCAGCTTAGGGAAGCGGGGGGGCGAAGGAGATACGCAGTATTTT. As protein: CASSLGKRGGEGDTQYF.

The rearrangement links TRBV7-7 to TRBJ2-5, with 11 nucleotides matching TRBD1. The CDR3 extends over 17 amino acids. The ends lost 5 bases at V and 5 bases at J; junction bases unmatched: 13. Germline V gives CDR1 SSHAT, CDR2 FNYEAQ (reference sequence). The CDR3 is CASSQSDRGLVVETQYF. CDR3 DNA: TGTGCCAGCAGCCAATCGGACAGGGGGCTGGTGGTGGAGACCCAGTACTTC.

The genes are TRBV11-2 and TRBJ2-2, with D possibly TRBD1 on 5 matching bases. The CDR3 runs 18 residues. The ends were cut back, 5 bases at V and 8 bases at J, with 27 bases in the middle. Germline V gene sequence: CDR1 SGHAT, CDR2 FQNNGV. The CDR3 is CASSPRRQKPLEWGELFF. The CDR3 DNA follows: TGTGCCAGCAGCCCCCGCCGACAGAAGCCCTTAGAGTGGGGGGAGCTGTTTTTT.

The gene calls are TRBV6-4 and TRBJ1-6; possibly TRBD1 for D (5 bases). The V and J ends lost 3 bases and 14 bases respectively, with 14 bases between them. CDR1 and CDR2 from the germline V gene are MRHNA and SNTAGT. The CDR3 runs 13 residues. In nucleotides, the CDR3 is TGTGCCAGCAGTGAACTGCCAGGGAGAACCCTCCACTTT. Protein product: CASSELPGRTLHF.

This chain links TRBV27 with TRBJ1-4; maybe TRBD1 (5 bases). This CDR3 region has 14 residues. CDR1 and CDR2 (germline): MNHEY, SMNVEV (reference sequence). V gave up 6 bases and J gave up 4 bases, with 12 bases separating them. CDR3 residues: CASRPGLNNEKLFF. CDR3 DNA: TGTGCCAGCAGGCCGGGACTCAATAATGAAAAACTGTTTTTT.

The chain combines TRBV9 with TRBJ2-3; 7 bases line up with TRBD2. The CDR3 covers 14 residues. V shed 3 bases and J 2 bases; nucleotides not matched to a gene: 3. The V gene's germline CDR1 is SGDLS and CDR2 YYNGEE. CDR3 residues: CASSASGLTDTQYF. As DNA, the CDR3 is TGTGCCAGCAGCGCTAGCGGCCTCACAGATACGCAGTATTTT. The full variable domain, its missing parts supplied by reference TRBV9 and TRBJ2-3, is DSGVTQTPKHLITATGQRVTLRCSPRSGDLSVYWYQQSLDQGLQFLIQYYNGEERAKGNILERFSAQQFPDLHSELNLSSLELGDSALYFCASSASGLTDTQYFGPGTRLTVL.

The rearrangement links TRBV6-5 to TRBJ2-1, with TRBD2 matching 7 bases. V gave up 7 bases and J gave up 8 bases; unmatched junction bases: 8. Germline CDR1 is MNHEY and CDR2 is SVGAGI. The CDR3 consists of 13 residues. CDR3 amino acids: CASMRTSNHEQFF. The CDR3, as DNA: TGTGCCAGCATGCGGACTAGTAACCATGAGCAGTTCTTC.

V and J are TRBV3-1 (or the pseudogene TRBV3-2) and TRBJ2-3; no clear D. This CDR3 spans 12 amino acids. V was clipped by 0 bases and J by 8 bases, with 6 bases between them. CDR1 and CDR2 from the germline V gene are LGHDT and YNNKEL (reference sequence). CDR3 protein: CASSQESGTQYF. The CDR3 DNA sequence: TGTGCCAGCAGCCAAGAATCCGGTACGCAGTATTTT.

This clone was seen more than once but under ten times. The rearrangement joins TRBV28 to TRBJ1-2; the D gene is possibly TRBD1 (5 bases). The CDR3 runs to 14 residues. Trimming removed 3 bases at V and 8 bases at J, with 16 bases between. The germline V gene encodes CDR1 MDHEN and CDR2 SYDVKM. In DNA form, the CDR3 reads TGTGCCAGCAGTTTTCCAGGGACTTCTAGGGGCTACACCTTC. The encoded protein is CASSFPGTSRGYTF.

The count of this clone is one. This chain connects TRBV20-1 to TRBJ1-5; D is ambiguous. CDR3 length: 15 residues. V shed 3 bases and J shed 1 base, with 13 bases lying between them. Germline V lookup: CDR1 DFQATT, CDR2 SNEGSKA (reference sequence). The CDR3 region is CSASSHPRSNQPQHF. The CDR3, as DNA: TGCAGTGCTAGTAGCCATCCCCGGAGCAATCAGCCCCAGCATTTT.

The V gene is TRBV11-2, the J gene TRBJ2-6; D is unresolved. Per the germline V gene, CDR1 is SGHAT and CDR2 is FQNNGV. The CDR3 consists of 16 residues. Trimming removed 2 bases at V and 4 bases at J, with 12 bases between. CDR3: CASSLLPGTGANVLTF. DNA for the CDR3: TGTGCCAGCAGCTTACTGCCAGGAACGGGGGCCAACGTCCTGACTTTC.

The V and J genes are TRBV21-1 and TRBJ2-7; whether TRBD1, the table's D call, matches the DNA was not checked. TRBV21-1 is described as a pseudogene. The CDR3 is 15 residues long. The chain's CDR3 is CASSKGDRGPDEQYV. The CDR3 DNA follows: TGTGCCAGCAGCAAAGGGGACAGGGGGCCGGATGAGCAGTACGTC.

The chain recombines TRBV9 with TRBJ2-7, with D unclear. The CDR3 loop spans 15 amino acids. CDR1 SGDLS and CDR2 YYNGEE come from the germline V gene. Trimming took 0 bases from V and 4 from J, leaving 14 bases between them. The chain's CDR3 is CASSVVPAYSYEQYF. CDR3 in DNA: TGTGCCAGCAGCGTAGTGCCCGCTTACAGTTACGAGCAGTACTTC.